What follows is one TCR beta chain and its context. Germline CDR1 is LGHNA and CDR2 is YNFKEQ. This CDR3 has 16 amino acids. V shed 0 bases and J shed 2 bases, with 8 bases lying between them. The data were obtained in a study of T cell changes during pregnancy in multiple sclerosis. Assay: immunoSEQ multiplex PCR; the TCRdb copy retains only in-frame clones and omits some. The sample contains about 40,000 clones, roughly 88% of which appear only once. Sequenced input: PBMCs (not recorded whether the cells were cultured). The sequence was obtained from a female donor with multiple sclerosis, enrolled in a pregnancy study. The genes are TRBV4-2 and TRBJ2-6, with no clear D. In nucleotides, the CDR3 is TGTGCCAGCAGCCAAGAGGTCGGTCCTGGGGCCAACGTCCTGACTTTC. Protein: CASSQEVGPGANVLTF.